The 19 T cell receptor beta chains in this list originate from one sample, sequenced in a study of blood T cell repertoires in COVID-19 (dated by TCRdb to about 2020). Library preparation was by the immunoSEQ multiplex PCR assay. Entries here come from immuneACCESS through TCRdb and include only in-frame sequences with V and J called. Some clones fail to appear in such tables; in the studies checked, an unresolved V gene covers under half of the shortfall, and the cause of the remainder is unknown. Counted in this sample were around 25,000 clones; 75% to 95% of them appeared once. The ten largest make up about a sixth of the sample. Sequencing was performed on peripheral blood. The receptors derive from a human donor with active COVID-19. The donor label of this sample is uncertain.

This chain joins TRBV4-3 and TRBJ2-7, with D unclear. Looked up from germline, CDR1 is LGHNA and CDR2 is YSLEER. The CDR3 contains 14 residues. The V end lost 1 base, the J end lost 3 bases, and 10 bases lay between the germline ends. CDR3 region: CASSQGTVGYEQYF. Here the CDR3 DNA reads TGCGCCAGCAGCCAAGGAACAGTCGGCTACGAGCAGTACTTC.

The J gene is TRBJ2-5, the V gene TRBV7-9; 8 bases align to TRBD2. With 3 bases clipped from V and 7 bases from J, the junction kept 13 bases outside the gene matches. The CDR3 is 16 amino acids. The germline V gene encodes CDR1 SEHNR and CDR2 FQNEAQ (reference sequence). For the CDR3, the DNA is TGTGCCAGCAGCTTTCTTCCGGGACTAGGCGTCGGGACCCAGTACTTC. As protein: CASSFLPGLGVGTQYF.

This chain uses TRBV19 with TRBJ1-2, with D tentatively TRBD1 (6 bases). The germline V and J ends were trimmed by 3 bases and 8 bases, with 22 bases remaining between them. Per germline, CDR1 LNHDA and CDR2 SQIVND (reference sequence). The length of the CDR3 is 16 residues. CDR3 bases: TGTGCCAGTAGTATTAGATGGGCCGGGACATCAAGGGGCTACACCTTC. It translates to CASSIRWAGTSRGYTF.

The rearrangement links TRBV7-2 to TRBJ2-7, with 9 positions matching TRBD2. V shed 4 bases and J 6 bases; nucleotides not matched to a gene: 7. This CDR3 comprises 14 residues. Germline-derived CDR1 and CDR2 are SGHTA and FQGNSA. This chain's CDR3 is CASSYSGSIREQYF. The CDR3 DNA reads as TGTGCCAGCAGCTATAGCGGGAGTATCCGCGAGCAGTACTTC.

J is TRBJ1-1 and V is TRBV12-3 or TRBV12-4, with D perhaps TRBD1 (5 bases). V shed 6 bases and J shed 2 bases, with 10 bases lying between them. This CDR3 contains 13 residues. The CDR3 spells CASRFTGNTEAFF. The CDR3 region has the DNA TGTGCCAGCAGATTCACAGGTAACACTGAAGCTTTCTTT.

The chain uses TRBV9 and TRBJ2-3; 8 bases map to TRBD2. Trimming at V came to 0 bases and at J to 0 bases, leaving 3 bases not matched to a gene. The CDR3 sequence is 16 residues long. Germline CDR1 SGDLS, CDR2 YYNGEE. CDR3 bases: TGTGCCAGCAGCGTAGGGGCTAGCGGGAGCACAGATACGCAGTATTTT. The encoded protein is CASSVGASGSTDTQYF.

J is TRBJ1-3 and V is TRBV11-2; D uncertain. Trimming cost V 1 base and J 0 bases, with 13 bases left between them. The CDR3 consists of 17 residues. The V gene's germline CDR1 is SGHAT and CDR2 FQNNGV. In DNA form, the CDR3 reads TGTGCCAGCAGCTTAGGATCCAGGCCCAGCTCTGGAAACACCATATATTTT. It specifies CASSLGSRPSSGNTIYF.

This sequence joins TRBV9 and TRBJ2-5; TRBD2 matches 8 bases. V shed 0 bases and J 2 bases; nucleotides not matched to a gene: 9. This CDR3 spans 17 amino acids. Germline V gene lookup returns CDR1 SGDLS and CDR2 YYNGEE. CDR3 nucleotide sequence: TGTGCCAGCAGCGTAGGAAGAAGCGGGGGCCTTCAAGAGACCCAGTACTTC. Amino acid sequence: CASSVGRSGGLQETQYF.

The rearrangement uses TRBV7-3 and TRBJ2-1; possible D gene TRBD2, 7 bases. The V and J ends lost 2 bases and 5 bases respectively, with 16 bases between them. Germline V gives CDR1 SGHTA, CDR2 FQGTGA. The CDR3 is 16 amino acids. In nucleotides, the CDR3 is TGTGCCAGCAGCTTAGTTGGGGGCGGGGGAGACAATGAGCAGTTCTTC. Translated, it gives CASSLVGGGGDNEQFF.

The rearrangement uses TRBV19 and TRBJ2-1; 7 bases are shared with TRBD2. The germline V gene encodes CDR1 LNHDA and CDR2 SQIVND (reference sequence). Trimming at V came to 6 bases and at J to 5 bases, leaving 7 bases not matched to a gene. The CDR3 contains 14 residues. The CDR3 protein is CASRQLAPNNEQFF. CDR3 bases: TGTGCCAGTAGACAACTAGCGCCGAACAATGAGCAGTTCTTC.

This rearrangement joins TRBV19 to TRBJ2-5, with D perhaps matching TRBD1 (7 bases). This CDR3 is 15 amino acids long. Germline CDR1 and CDR2: LNHDA and SQIVND (reference sequence). The V and J ends lost 3 bases and 4 bases respectively, with 15 bases between them. This CDR3 reads CASSIGQGGRETQYF. CDR3 nucleotides: TGTGCCAGTAGTATTGGGCAGGGGGGTCGAGAGACCCAGTACTTC.

The V gene is TRBV7-2, the J gene TRBJ2-7; TRBD2 agrees at 11 bases. The CDR3 is made up of 14 amino acids. Germline assignment: CDR1 SGHTA and CDR2 FQGNSA. The trim removed 4 bases at V and 3 bases at J, leaving 2 bases unmatched. CDR3 residues: CASSSGTSGYEQYF. The DNA for the CDR3 is TGTGCCAGCAGCTCCGGGACTAGCGGCTACGAGCAGTACTTC.

This clone was observed once. V and J are TRBV6-5 and TRBJ1-1; D is ambiguous. V gave up 0 bases and J gave up 0 bases, with 8 bases separating them. Germline-derived CDR1 and CDR2 are MNHEY and SVGAGI. The CDR3 length is 15 residues. The CDR3 loop reads CASSYSYNMNTEAFF. In DNA, the CDR3 is TGTGCCAGCAGTTACTCGTACAATATGAACACTGAAGCTTTCTTT.

This clone was seen only once. The genes are TRBV5-8 and TRBJ2-7, with D unresolved. The CDR3 runs to 12 residues. V was cut by 1 base and J by 10 bases, with 12 bases left in between. The germline CDR1 and CDR2 sequences are SGHTS and YDEGEE. The CDR3 loop is CASSLRAFPQYF. The CDR3 DNA follows: TGTGCCAGCAGCTTGAGAGCATTCCCTCAGTACTTC. Full variable domain (missing parts from reference TRBV5-8 and TRBJ2-7): EAGVTQSPTHLIKTRGQQATLRCSPISGHTSVYWYQQALGLGLQFLLWYDEGEERNRGNFPPRFSGRQFPNYSSELNVNALELEDSALYLCASSLRAFPQYFGPGTRLTVT.

The V and J genes are TRBV14 and TRBJ1-1, with a possible D match to TRBD1 (6 bases). Germline V gene data show CDR1 as SGHDN and CDR2 as FVKESK. V was trimmed by 8 bases and J by 0 bases, leaving 16 bases between them. The CDR3 has 15 amino acids. Here the CDR3 reads CASAGLDSMNTEAFF. CDR3 bases: TGTGCCAGCGCAGGTTTGGACAGCATGAACACTGAAGCTTTCTTT.

J is TRBJ1-6 and V is TRBV4-3; D may be TRBD1 (6 bases). The CDR3 is made up of 17 amino acids. Germline CDR1 is LGHNA and CDR2 is YSLEER. V dropped 2 bases and J dropped 3 bases, with 14 bases sitting between them. CDR3 DNA: TGCGCCAGCAGCCAAAGGGATTCGGGACACTATAATTCACCCCTCCACTTT. Its protein product is CASSQRDSGHYNSPLHF.

V and J are TRBV7-2 and TRBJ2-5; no definite D call. The ends were cut back, 6 bases at V and 7 bases at J, with 15 bases in the middle. Germline V gene lookup returns CDR1 SGHTA and CDR2 FQGNSA. The CDR3 runs to 13 residues. The chain's CDR3 is CASSPTPGGTQYF. The CDR3, as DNA: TGTGCCAGCAGTCCAACTCCCGGCGGGACCCAGTACTTC. The full variable domain, with the rest looked up from reference TRBV7-2 and TRBJ2-5, is GAGVSQSPSNKVTEKGKDVELRCDPISGHTALYWYRQSLGQGLEFLIYFQGNSAPDKSGLPSDRFSAERTGGSVSTLTIQRTQQEDSAVYLCASSPTPGGTQYFGPGTRLLVL.

The chain uses TRBV7-6 and TRBJ2-5; D not resolved. The V and J ends lost 5 bases and 2 bases respectively, with 15 bases between them. Germline V gene data show CDR1 as SGHVS and CDR2 as FNYEAQ. This CDR3 contains 15 residues. CDR3 loop: CASSPRLNKQETQYF. The CDR3 DNA sequence: TGTGCCAGCAGCCCCCGTCTTAACAAACAAGAGACCCAGTACTTC.

The chain has TRBV6-2 or TRBV6-3 and TRBJ1-2, with TRBD1 matching over 7 bases. V lost 4 bases and J lost 3; bases outside the gene matches: 11. Germline CDR1 MNHEY, CDR2 SVGEGT. The CDR3 totals 16 residues. For the CDR3, the DNA is TGTGCCAGCAGTTCCCCGTTCGACAGGGCGGACTATGGCTACACCTTC. Its protein is CASSSPFDRADYGYTF.